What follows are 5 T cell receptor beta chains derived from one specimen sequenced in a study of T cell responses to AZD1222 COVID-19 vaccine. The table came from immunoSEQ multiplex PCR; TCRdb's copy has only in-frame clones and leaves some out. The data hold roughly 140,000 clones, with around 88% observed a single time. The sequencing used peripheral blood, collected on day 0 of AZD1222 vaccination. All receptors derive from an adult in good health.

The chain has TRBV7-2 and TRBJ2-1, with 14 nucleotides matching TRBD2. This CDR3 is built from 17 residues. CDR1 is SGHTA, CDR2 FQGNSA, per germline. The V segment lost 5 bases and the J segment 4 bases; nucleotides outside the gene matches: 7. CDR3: CASSTRLAGGRYNEQFF. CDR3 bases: TGTGCCAGCAGCACCCGACTAGCGGGGGGGCGTTACAATGAGCAGTTCTTC.

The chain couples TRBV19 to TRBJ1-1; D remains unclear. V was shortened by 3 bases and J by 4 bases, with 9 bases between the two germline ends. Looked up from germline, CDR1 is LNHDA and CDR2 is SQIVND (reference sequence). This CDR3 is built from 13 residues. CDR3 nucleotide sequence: TGTGCCAGTAGTATCAGGTTGGGCACTGAAGCTTTCTTT. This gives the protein CASSIRLGTEAFF.

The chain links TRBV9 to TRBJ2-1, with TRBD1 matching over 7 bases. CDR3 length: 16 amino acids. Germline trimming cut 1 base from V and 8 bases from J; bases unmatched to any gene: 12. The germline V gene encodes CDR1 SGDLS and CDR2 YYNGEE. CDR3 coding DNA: TGTGCCAGCAGCGTAACACCGACAGGGATCGGCGATGAGCAGTTCTTC. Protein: CASSVTPTGIGDEQFF. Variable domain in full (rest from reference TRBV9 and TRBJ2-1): DSGVTQTPKHLITATGQRVTLRCSPRSGDLSVYWYQQSLDQGLQFLIQYYNGEERAKGNILERFSAQQFPDLHSELNLSSLELGDSALYFCASSVTPTGIGDEQFFGPGTRLTVL.

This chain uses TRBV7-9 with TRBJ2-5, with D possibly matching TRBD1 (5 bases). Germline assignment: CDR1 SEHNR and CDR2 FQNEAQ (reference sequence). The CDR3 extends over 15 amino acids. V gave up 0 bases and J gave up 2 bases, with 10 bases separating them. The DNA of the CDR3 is TGTGCCAGCAGCTTAGCACAGGATATACAAGAGACCCAGTACTTC. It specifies CASSLAQDIQETQYF.

CDR3 bases: TGTGCCAGCAGCGTAGAGAACCTGGGGGGCACAGATACGCAGTATTTT. Translation gives CASSVENLGGTDTQYF. This chain connects TRBV9 to TRBJ2-3, with D tentatively TRBD1 or TRBD2 (5 bases each). V lost 0 bases, J lost 1 base, and 12 bases lay in between. This CDR3 spans 16 amino acids. CDR1 SGDLS and CDR2 YYNGEE come from the germline V gene.